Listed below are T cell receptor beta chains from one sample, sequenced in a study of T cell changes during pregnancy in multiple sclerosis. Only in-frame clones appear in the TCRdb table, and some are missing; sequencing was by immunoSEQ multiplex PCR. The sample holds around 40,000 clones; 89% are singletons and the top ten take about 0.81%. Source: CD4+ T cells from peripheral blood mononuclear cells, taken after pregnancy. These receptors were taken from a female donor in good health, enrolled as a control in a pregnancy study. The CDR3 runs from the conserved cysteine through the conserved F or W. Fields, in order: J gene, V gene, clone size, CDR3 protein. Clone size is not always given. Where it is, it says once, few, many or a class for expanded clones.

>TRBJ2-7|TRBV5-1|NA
CASSLGQTKVVDEQYF
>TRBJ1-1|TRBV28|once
CASSFTGAVAGLEAFF
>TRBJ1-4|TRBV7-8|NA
CASSLNRGYREKLFF
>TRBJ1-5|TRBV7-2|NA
CASSRGQGNQPQHF
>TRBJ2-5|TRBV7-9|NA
CASSDGGEGLQETQYF
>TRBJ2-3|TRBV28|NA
CASSRTYGLAAQYF
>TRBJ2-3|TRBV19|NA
CASSIPGQGLQYF
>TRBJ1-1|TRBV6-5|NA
CASSPPDRLVTEAFF
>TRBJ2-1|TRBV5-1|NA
CASSLRDRGIEQFF
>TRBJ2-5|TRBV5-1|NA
CASSFTLAGEVETQYF
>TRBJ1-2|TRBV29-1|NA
CSVIAPLRQGGPGGYTF
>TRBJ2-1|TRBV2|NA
CASGAPVGLYNEQFF
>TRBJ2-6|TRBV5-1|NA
CASSLEGLAGTGANVLTF
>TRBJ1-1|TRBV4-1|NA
CASSRIGQGEFKSEAFF
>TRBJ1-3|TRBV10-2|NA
CASSEWGQGGNTIYF
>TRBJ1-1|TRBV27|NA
CASSSPLRGRTEAFF
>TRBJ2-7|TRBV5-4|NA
CASSLQGAGSYEQYF
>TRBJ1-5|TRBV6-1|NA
CASSAGTSPGGNQPQHF
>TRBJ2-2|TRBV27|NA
CASTLRGRPGELFF
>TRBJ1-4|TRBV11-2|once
CASSFRGGLSGEKLFF
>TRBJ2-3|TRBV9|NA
CASSVAFGGASGRETDTQYF
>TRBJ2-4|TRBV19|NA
CASSGGDAKNIQYF
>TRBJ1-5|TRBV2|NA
CASTAGINQPQHF
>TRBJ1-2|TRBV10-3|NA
CAISAGQGLNYGYTF
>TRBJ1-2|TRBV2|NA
CASSENPFRDHYGYTF
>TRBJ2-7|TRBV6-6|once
CASSYSGDRGDEQYF
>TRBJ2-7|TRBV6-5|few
CASRQGMGQYF
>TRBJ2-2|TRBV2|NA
CASSVGDRGNTGELFF
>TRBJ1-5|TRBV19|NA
CASTTYGGSDQPQHF
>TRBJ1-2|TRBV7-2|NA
CASSLATVGGYTF
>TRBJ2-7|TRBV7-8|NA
CASGRGLNYEQYF
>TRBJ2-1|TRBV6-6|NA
CASSYESPPYNEQFF
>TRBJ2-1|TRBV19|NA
CASSSIAGRTNEQFF
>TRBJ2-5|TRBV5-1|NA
CASSLLQGNQETQYF
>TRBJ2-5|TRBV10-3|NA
CAISGRGLQETQYF
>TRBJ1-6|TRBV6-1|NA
CASSSDSLTSPLHF
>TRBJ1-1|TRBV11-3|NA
CASSLAPGNTEAFF
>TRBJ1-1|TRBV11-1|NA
CASSPDRGTEAFF
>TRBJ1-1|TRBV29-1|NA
CSSEDRGRNTEAFF
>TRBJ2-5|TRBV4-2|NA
CASSQDLGSGRGTQYF
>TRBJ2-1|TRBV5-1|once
CASSLTGGGTNEQFF
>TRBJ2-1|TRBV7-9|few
CASKGLAGESYNEQFF